The present T cell receptor (beta chain) was sequenced within a study of beta chain bispecific antibodies for T cell cancers (dated by TCRdb to about 2021). With regard to the full study: After T cells from healthy donors were cocultured with bispecific antibodies and T cell leukemia lines, the researchers used TRBV sequencing of the cells that survived to measure how much each TRBV family was depleted. On the cell surface, TRBV12 (TRBV12-3) was expressed by Jurkat cells, whereas TRBV5-5 was expressed by HPB-ALL cells.

Looking up the germline V gene (reference sequence) yields CDR1 SEHNR and CDR2 FQNEAQ. The CDR3 spans 16 residues, from the cysteine through the phenylalanine. CDR3 DNA is the only sequence kept; it has 48 bases, read in frame from the first base. V drops 2 bases and J drops 3 bases, leaving 14 bases in between. The paper as a whole reports these results and caveats: Cross-reactivity of the anti-TRBV5-5 antibody with TRBV5-6 was attributed to high sequence similarity between the two genes. Every sequenced sample contained a mix of leukemia cell line cells and normal T cells, and most targeted TRBV signal came from the leukemia cells rather than from the normal T cells. Compared with anti-CD19, anti-TRBV12 exposure reduced the TRBV12-3 share of total TRBV signal by 98.9%; TRBV12-4 fell approximately 40%, not significantly. Apart from the targeted and closely related genes, all other TRBV family members appeared to be unaffected by the TRBV-directed bispecific antibodies.

Unique molecular identifier barcodes were built into the libraries and used for clonotype quantification. Qiagen AllPrep DNA/RNA Micro kits were used to isolate total RNA, and an Agilent TapeStation was used to check RNA quality. TCR beta libraries were built by 5' RACE: cDNA synthesis followed by two PCR steps using TCR beta constant-region gene-specific primers. Sequencing of the TCR beta libraries was done on an Illumina MiSeq platform. As for the authors' bioinformatics: MIGEC, MiXCR and VDJtools were used for read processing. Clonotype frequency was computed as the clonotype's share of unique molecular identifiers among all unique molecular identifiers in the sample. Nonfunctional TRBV genes classified in IMGT as pseudogenes or open reading frames, for example TRBV1, TRBV12-1 and TRBV21, were left out. Through fastp at Q25 and MiXCR, TCRdb rebuilt clones from the public reads, retaining in-frame beta chains. Rows merge per CDR3 protein into single entries with the most common DNA and genes. TCRdb's processing, not the authors' own work, is the source of the V and J calls. This sample comprises tens of thousands of distinct CDR3 sequences, about 2% of them detected only once. The ten largest clones capture 4.5% to 5.5% of the sample.

The sample's treatment or condition label is to be understood as: alpha-V12: anti-TRBV12 scFv linked to anti-CD3 scFv. T cells were expanded from blood mononuclear cells with anti-CD3 antibody OKT3 or CD3/CD28 Dynabeads for approximately three days. The anti-TRBV12 bispecific sample was taken from a coculture of Jurkat leukemia cells with normal T cells and was compared with an anti-CD19 bispecific control coculture. Expanded T cells were maintained in RPMI 1640 supplemented with around 9.3% fetal bovine serum, recombinant human IL-2 (approximately 98 IU/ml) and IL-7 (about 5.1 ng/ml). For cocultures, 50,000 or so normal T cells were combined with 50,000 or so target cells and bispecific antibody in about 0.095 mL and incubated for about 16 hours at 37 degrees C. Every bispecific antibody was made of two single-chain variable fragments, expressed in a single-chain diabody format carrying a His tag. Effector T cells came from healthy human donors; peripheral blood mononuclear cells were isolated from leukapheresis samples by Ficoll density gradient centrifugation.

This clonotype was picked up many times. What this receptor recognizes is not known. Within one base of it there is no much larger clone, and no base qualities were kept. This chain is built from TRBV7-9 and TRBJ2-1; the D region possibly corresponds to TRBD2 (5 bases align). The sequences come from healthy donor T cells cultured with leukemia cells, collected from a culture containing a bispecific antibody targeting TCR Vbeta12. The receptor comes from a human donor in good health. Some clones in this sample may be carry-over from other donors' samples. The CDR3 has the sequence CASSLTAGIHYNEQFF. In nucleotides, the sequence is TGTGCCAGCAGCTTAACAGCCGGGATCCACTACAATGAGCAGTTCTTC.